The 21 T cell receptor beta chains presented below share a single source sample, sequenced in a study of early T cells in non-severe SARS-CoV-2 infection. TCRdb itself ran the 5' RACE reads through MiXCR, one entry per CDR3 protein. The profile shows about 92,000 distinct CDR3 sequences, 13% to 15% of them singletons. The sample was whole blood. The source of these receptors is an adult who was a healthcare worker with PCR-confirmed SARS-CoV-2 infection or an uninfected control (not recorded which).

This clonotype was seen repeatedly, ten times or more. The chain has TRBV12-3 or TRBV12-4 and TRBJ1-3; D is possibly TRBD1 (5 bases). The ends were cut back, 6 bases at V and 0 bases at J, with 12 bases in the middle. The CDR3 loop spans 15 amino acids. CDR3 sequence reads: CASSMGPSSGNTIYF. The CDR3 region has the DNA TGTGCCAGCAGCATGGGACCGAGCTCTGGAAACACCATATATTTT.

In its sample, this clonotype was seen a few times. The chain recombines TRBV7-2 with TRBJ2-7; 12 bases are shared with TRBD2. Germline loops: CDR1 SGHTA, CDR2 FQGNSA. This CDR3 is 17 amino acids long. V shed 3 bases and J 4 bases; nucleotides not matched to a gene: 10. CDR3 residues: CASSFSATSGGSYEQYF. For the CDR3, the DNA is TGTGCCAGCAGCTTTTCCGCGACTAGCGGGGGCTCGTACGAGCAGTACTTC.

This clonotype was seen a few times. Here the CDR3 reads CSASGSHTDTQYF. The CDR3 nucleotides are TGCAGTGCTAGCGGGAGCCACACAGATACGCAGTATTTT. The rearrangement links TRBV20-1 to TRBJ2-3, with D tentatively TRBD2 (6 bases). CDR3 length: 13 amino acids. V shed 3 bases and J shed 2 bases, with 9 bases lying between them. The germline CDR1 and CDR2 sequences are DFQATT and SNEGSKA (reference sequence).

This chain connects TRBV12-3 or TRBV12-4 to TRBJ2-3, with 9 bases aligning to TRBD2. The length of the CDR3 is 15 residues. J lost 0 bases, V lost 5 bases, and 3 bases had no gene match. CDR3 nucleotide sequence: TGTGCCAGCAGTCCGCTAGCGGGGAGCACAGATACGCAGTATTTT. Translating it yields CASSPLAGSTDTQYF.

The gene calls are TRBV2 and TRBJ2-5; maybe TRBD2 (5 bases). Looked up from germline, CDR1 is SNHLY and CDR2 is FYNNEI. This CDR3 comprises 13 residues. V lost 5 bases and J 5 bases, leaving 12 bases between the germline ends. This CDR3 reads CASSPASRETQYF. The CDR3 nucleotides are TGTGCCAGCAGTCCTGCTAGCCGGGAGACCCAGTACTTC.

This clonotype has more than one count but fewer than ten. The chain combines TRBV2 with TRBJ1-1, with D hard to call. V lost 4 bases to trimming and J lost 2 bases, with 5 bases between them. This CDR3 is built from 12 residues. The germline CDR1 and CDR2 sequences are SNHLY and FYNNEI. The CDR3 nucleotides are TGTGCCAGCAGTGCAACTAACACTGAAGCTTTCTTT. This sequence encodes CASSATNTEAFF. The full variable domain, rest sourced from reference TRBV2 and TRBJ1-1, is EPEVTQTPSHQVTQMGQEVILRCVPISNHLYFYWYRQILGQKVEFLVSFYNNEISEKSEIFDDQFSVERPDGSNFTLKIRSTKLEDSAMYFCASSATNTEAFFGQGTRLTVV.

The rearrangement joins TRBV19 to TRBJ1-1; TRBD1 aligns across 8 bases. The CDR3 covers 15 residues. The V and J ends lost 6 bases and 5 bases, in that order; junction bases with no gene match: 11. Germline CDR1 and CDR2: LNHDA and SQIVND (reference sequence). CDR3 residues: CASRDRTQGETEAFF. The CDR3 bases are TGTGCCAGTAGAGACCGGACACAGGGGGAAACTGAAGCTTTCTTT. Looking up the rest from reference TRBV19 and TRBJ1-1 gives the full variable domain: DGGITQSPKYLFRKEGQNVTLSCEQNLNHDAMYWYRQDPGQGLRLIYYSQIVNDFQKGDIAEGYSVSREKKESFPLTVTSAQKNPTAFYLCASRDRTQGETEAFFGQGTRLTVV.

This clonotype has a handful of counts. V usage is TRBV7-2 and J usage is TRBJ2-2; the D is unclear. The V gene lost 1 base and the J gene lost 1 base, with 7 bases spanning the gap. This CDR3 region has 15 residues. Germline V gives CDR1 SGHTA, CDR2 FQGNSA. CDR3 sequence (DNA): TGTGCCAGCAGCTTAGTTCCGGGGAACACCGGGGAGCTGTTTTTT. Translating it yields CASSLVPGNTGELFF.

This clonotype has a single count. At one end the junction does not follow the germline gene, possibly because of a read error. The V call is TRBV20-1, the J call TRBJ1-3; TRBD1 aligns across 8 bases. Per germline, CDR1 DFQATT and CDR2 SNEGSKA (reference sequence). The CDR3 totals 15 residues. The CDR3 loop reads CSARDRVNSGNTIHF. CDR3 bases: TGCAGTGCTAGGGACAGGGTCAACTCTGGAAACACCATACATTTT.

This chain uses TRBV13 with TRBJ2-5; 8 bases agree with TRBD2. The CDR3 extends over 14 amino acids. The trim removed 5 bases at V and 5 bases at J, leaving 7 bases unmatched. The germline V gene encodes CDR1 PRHDT and CDR2 FYEKMQ (reference sequence). The CDR3 sequence is CASSHGGASETQYF. CDR3 coding DNA: TGTGCCAGCAGCCACGGGGGGGCCAGTGAGACCCAGTACTTC.

At least ten counts were recorded for this clonotype. This chain connects TRBV6-1 to TRBJ1-1; D call uncertain. The V end lost 10 bases, the J end lost 0 bases, and 15 bases lay between the germline ends. The CDR3 covers 14 residues. CDR1 is MNHNS and CDR2 is SASEGT in the germline V gene. CDR3 nucleotide sequence: TGTGCCATCACACTCCCGCCCATGAACACTGAAGCTTTCTTT. Protein: CAITLPPMNTEAFF.

This clonotype was seen only a few times. The genes are TRBV10-1 and TRBJ2-3; either TRBD1 or TRBD2 may fit D (5 bases each). This CDR3 comprises 13 residues. CDR1 and CDR2 (germline): WNHNN, SYGVQD (reference sequence). Trimming took off 0 bases at V and 5 bases at J, with 6 bases between the two ends. The DNA of the CDR3 is TGCGCCAGCAGTGAGTCGGGGGTAGATACGCAGTATTTT. Protein sequence: CASSESGVDTQYF.

This clonotype turned up a few times. The chain's CDR3 is CASSFRRDLGNTIYF. The CDR3 DNA follows: TGTGCCAGCAGCTTTAGGAGGGATCTCGGAAACACCATATATTTT. The chain combines TRBV5-5 with TRBJ1-3; D is uncertain. CDR1 and CDR2 (germline): SGHKS, YYEKEE (reference sequence). This CDR3 region has 15 residues. The germline V and J ends were trimmed by 2 bases and 4 bases, with 13 bases remaining between them.

At least ten counts were recorded for this clonotype. DNA of the CDR3: TGCGCCAGCAGACAGGGGAACACTGAAGCTTTCTTT. The encoded protein is CASRQGNTEAFF. The V and J genes are TRBV10-2 and TRBJ1-1; possible D gene TRBD1, 6 bases. The CDR3 loop spans 12 amino acids. The V end was cut by 6 bases, the J end by 1 base, with 6 bases between. CDR1 and CDR2 from the germline V gene are WSHSY and SAAADI.

This clonotype has more than one count but fewer than ten. The chain combines TRBV5-1 with TRBJ2-7; perhaps D is TRBD1 or TRBD2 (5 bases each). The length of the CDR3 is 14 residues. V lost 6 bases to trimming and J lost 0 bases, with 13 bases between them. CDR1 and CDR2 from the germline V gene are SGHRS and YFSETQ. DNA of the CDR3: TGCGCCAGCACCCATTGGGACGCCTCCTACGAGCAGTACTTC. It encodes CASTHWDASYEQYF.

The chain carries TRBV20-1 and TRBJ2-1; a possible D gene is TRBD2 (7 bases). Trimming pared 3 bases from V and 5 bases from J, leaving 14 bases between. The CDR3 has 14 amino acids. Germline assignment: CDR1 DFQATT and CDR2 SNEGSKA (reference sequence). This CDR3 reads CSARPGGPDNEQFF. DNA for the CDR3: TGCAGTGCTAGGCCCGGGGGGCCCGACAATGAGCAGTTCTTC.

The CDR3 reads CSVDTSNTEAFF. Written as DNA, the CDR3 is TGCAGCGTTGACACCTCTAACACTGAAGCTTTCTTT. This chain connects TRBV29-1 to TRBJ1-1; no firm D call. Trimming removed 3 bases at V and 2 bases at J, with 7 bases between. In germline, CDR1 is SQVTM, CDR2 ANQGSEA. The CDR3 totals 12 residues.

This clonotype was seen a handful of times. This rearrangement joins TRBV9 to TRBJ1-1, with TRBD1 as a possible D gene (6 bases). Trimming took 3 bases from V and 6 from J, leaving 15 bases between them. Germline-derived CDR1 and CDR2 are SGDLS and YYNGEE. The CDR3 is made up of 14 amino acids. CDR3 DNA sequence: TGTGCCAGCAGCGACTCGGGGGCCACCTCTGAAGCTTTCTTT. Translation gives CASSDSGATSEAFF.

This clonotype was counted at least ten times. The chain joins TRBV10-3 to TRBJ2-1; 8 nucleotides match TRBD1. J lost 6 bases, V lost 6 bases, and 10 bases had no gene match. The CDR3 covers 15 residues. The germline CDR1 and CDR2 sequences are ENHRY and SYGVKD. CDR3 in amino acids: CAIRVRDRSFNEQFF. The CDR3 DNA follows: TGTGCCATCAGAGTCCGGGACAGGTCATTCAATGAGCAGTTCTTC.

Ten or more counts support this clonotype. V usage is TRBV30 and J usage is TRBJ1-4; D is uncertain. V lost 2 bases, J lost 3 bases, and 10 bases lay in between. The CDR3 sequence is 14 residues long. Germline V gives CDR1 GTSNPN, CDR2 SVGIG (reference sequence). This CDR3 is CAWSSGLANEKLFF. CDR3 bases: TGTGCCTGGAGTTCCGGGTTGGCTAATGAAAAACTGTTTTTT.

This clonotype turned up a few times. The rearrangement links TRBV11-2 to TRBJ1-1; TRBD1 matches 8 bases. Germline trimming cut 4 bases from V and 1 base from J; bases unmatched to any gene: 5. CDR1 is SGHAT, CDR2 FQNNGV, per germline. The CDR3 spans 15 residues. CDR3 in amino acids: CASSSPTGANTEAFF. For the CDR3, the DNA is TGTGCCAGCAGCTCCCCGACAGGGGCGAACACTGAAGCTTTCTTT.